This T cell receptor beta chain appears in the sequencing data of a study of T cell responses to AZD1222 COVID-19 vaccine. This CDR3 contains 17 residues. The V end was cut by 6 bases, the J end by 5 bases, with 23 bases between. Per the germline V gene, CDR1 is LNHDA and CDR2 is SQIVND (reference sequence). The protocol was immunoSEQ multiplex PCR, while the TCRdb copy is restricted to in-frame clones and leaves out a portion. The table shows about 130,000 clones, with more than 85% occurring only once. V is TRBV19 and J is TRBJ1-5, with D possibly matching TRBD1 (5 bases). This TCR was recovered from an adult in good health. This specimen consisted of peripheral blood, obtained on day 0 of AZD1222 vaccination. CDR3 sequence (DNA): TGTGCCAGTAGCCCCATGAGGGATCGACAGATGGATCAGCCCCAGCATTTT. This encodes CASSPMRDRQMDQPQHF.